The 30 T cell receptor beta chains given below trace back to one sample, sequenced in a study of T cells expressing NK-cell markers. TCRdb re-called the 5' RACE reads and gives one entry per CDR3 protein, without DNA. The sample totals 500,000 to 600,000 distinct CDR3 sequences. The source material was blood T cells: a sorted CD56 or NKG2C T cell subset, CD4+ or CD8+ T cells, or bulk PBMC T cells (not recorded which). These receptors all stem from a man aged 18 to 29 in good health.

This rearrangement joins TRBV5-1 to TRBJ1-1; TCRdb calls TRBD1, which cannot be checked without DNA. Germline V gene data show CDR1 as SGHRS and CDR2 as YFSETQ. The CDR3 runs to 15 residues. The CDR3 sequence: CASSHGDSLNTEAFF.

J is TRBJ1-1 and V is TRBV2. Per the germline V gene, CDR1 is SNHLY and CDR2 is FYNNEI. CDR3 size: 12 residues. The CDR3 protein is CARQGMNTEAFF.

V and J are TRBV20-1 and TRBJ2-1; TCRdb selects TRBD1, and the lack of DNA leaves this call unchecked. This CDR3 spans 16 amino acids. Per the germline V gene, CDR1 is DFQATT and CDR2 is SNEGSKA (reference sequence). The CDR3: CSAERQRNPFLNEQFF.

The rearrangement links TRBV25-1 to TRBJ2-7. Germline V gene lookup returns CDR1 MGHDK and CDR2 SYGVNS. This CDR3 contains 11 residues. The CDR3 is CASGLLYEQYF.

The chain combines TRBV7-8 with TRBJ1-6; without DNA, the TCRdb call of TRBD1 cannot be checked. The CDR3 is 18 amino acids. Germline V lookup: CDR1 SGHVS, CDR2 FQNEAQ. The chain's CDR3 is CASSTRPGQSSYNSPLHF.

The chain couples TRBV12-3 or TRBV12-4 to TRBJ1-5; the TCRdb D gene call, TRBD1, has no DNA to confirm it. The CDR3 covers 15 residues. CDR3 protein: CASTLGQGSTQPQHF.

CDR3 amino acids: CASSSPSEGNYNEQFF. The rearrangement uses TRBV7-8 and TRBJ2-1; there is no DNA to check the TCRdb D call of TRBD1. There are 16 residues in the CDR3. The V gene's germline CDR1 is SGHVS and CDR2 FQNEAQ.

CDR3 sequence: CSVGGLAGGPGTGELFF. The chain uses TRBV29-1 and TRBJ2-2; TCRdb's D call, TRBD2, is unchecked because there is no DNA. The CDR3 loop spans 17 amino acids. In germline, CDR1 is SQVTM, CDR2 ANQGSEA.

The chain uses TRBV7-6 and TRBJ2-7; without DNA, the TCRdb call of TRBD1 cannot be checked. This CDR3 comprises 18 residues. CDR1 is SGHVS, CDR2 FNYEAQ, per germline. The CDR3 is CASSLSGIRGAGSYEQYF.

The CDR3 sequence is CASSFSGPEETQYF. The chain combines TRBV11-3 with TRBJ2-5; checking the TCRdb D call of TRBD1 is not possible without DNA. The germline V gene has CDR1 SGHNT and CDR2 YENEEA. This CDR3 is 14 amino acids long. The full variable domain, rest sourced from reference TRBV11-3 and TRBJ2-5, is EAGVVQSPRYKIIEKKQPVAFWCNPISGHNTLYWYLQNLGQGPELLIRYENEEAVDDSQLPKDRFSAERLKGVDSTLKIQPAELGDSAVYLCASSFSGPEETQYFGPGTRLLVL.

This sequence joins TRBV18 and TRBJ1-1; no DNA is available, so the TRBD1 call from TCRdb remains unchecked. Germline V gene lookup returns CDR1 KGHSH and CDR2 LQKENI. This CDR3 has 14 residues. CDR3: CASSAGGRNTEAFF.

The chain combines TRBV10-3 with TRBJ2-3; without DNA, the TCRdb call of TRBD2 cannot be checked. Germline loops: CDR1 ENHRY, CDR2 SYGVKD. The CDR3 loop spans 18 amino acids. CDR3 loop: CAISELKGSEWGTDTQYF.

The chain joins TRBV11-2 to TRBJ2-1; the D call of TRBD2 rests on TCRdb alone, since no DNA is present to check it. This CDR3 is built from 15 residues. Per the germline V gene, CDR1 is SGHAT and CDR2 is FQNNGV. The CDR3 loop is CASSLTSGEGGEQFF.

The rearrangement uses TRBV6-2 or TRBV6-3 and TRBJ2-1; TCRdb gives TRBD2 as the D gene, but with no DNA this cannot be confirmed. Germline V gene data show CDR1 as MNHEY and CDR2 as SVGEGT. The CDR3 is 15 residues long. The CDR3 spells CASSYPGTSANEQFF.

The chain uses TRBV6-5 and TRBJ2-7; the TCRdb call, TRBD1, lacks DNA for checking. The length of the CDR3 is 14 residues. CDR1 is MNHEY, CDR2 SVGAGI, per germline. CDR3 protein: CASSYRTDTYEQYF.

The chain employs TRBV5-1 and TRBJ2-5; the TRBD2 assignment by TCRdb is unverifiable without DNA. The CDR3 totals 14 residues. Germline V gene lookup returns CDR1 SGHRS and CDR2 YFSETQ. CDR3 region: CASSLALAEETQYF. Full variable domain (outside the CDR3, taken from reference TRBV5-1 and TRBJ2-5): KAGVTQTPRYLIKTRGQQVTLSCSPISGHRSVSWYQQTPGQGLQFLFEYFSETQRNKGNFPGRFSGRQFSNSRSEMNVSTLELGDSALYLCASSLALAEETQYFGPGTRLLVL.

The CDR3 region is CASNRDRANSGANVLTF. This chain uses TRBV12-3 or TRBV12-4 with TRBJ2-6; the TRBD1 assignment by TCRdb is unverifiable without DNA. CDR3 length: 17 amino acids.

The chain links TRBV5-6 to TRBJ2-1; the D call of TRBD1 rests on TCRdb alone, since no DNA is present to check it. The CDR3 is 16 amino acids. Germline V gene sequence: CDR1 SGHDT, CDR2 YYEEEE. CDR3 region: CASSLASLRDPPLGFF.

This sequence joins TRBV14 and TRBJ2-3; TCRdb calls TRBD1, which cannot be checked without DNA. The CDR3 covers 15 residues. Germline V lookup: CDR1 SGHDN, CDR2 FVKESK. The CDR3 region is CASSQGGDFTDTQYF.

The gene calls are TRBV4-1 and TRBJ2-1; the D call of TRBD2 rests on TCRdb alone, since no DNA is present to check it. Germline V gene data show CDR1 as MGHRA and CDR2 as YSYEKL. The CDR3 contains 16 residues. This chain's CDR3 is CASSQDPGLVAPEQFF.

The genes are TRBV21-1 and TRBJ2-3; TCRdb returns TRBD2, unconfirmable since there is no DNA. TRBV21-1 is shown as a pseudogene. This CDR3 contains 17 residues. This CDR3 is CASSKLRASGGRDTQYF.

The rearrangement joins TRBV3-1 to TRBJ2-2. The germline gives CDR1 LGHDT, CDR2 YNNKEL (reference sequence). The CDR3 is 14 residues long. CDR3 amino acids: CASSQVIFTGELFF.

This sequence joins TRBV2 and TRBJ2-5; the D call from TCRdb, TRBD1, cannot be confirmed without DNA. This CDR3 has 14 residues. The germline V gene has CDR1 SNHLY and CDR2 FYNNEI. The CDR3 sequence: CASRGRDSQETQYF.

CDR3 amino acids: CAISENLKGTYEQYF. The gene calls are TRBV10-3 and TRBJ2-7. CDR1 and CDR2 (germline): ENHRY, SYGVKD. The CDR3 consists of 15 residues.

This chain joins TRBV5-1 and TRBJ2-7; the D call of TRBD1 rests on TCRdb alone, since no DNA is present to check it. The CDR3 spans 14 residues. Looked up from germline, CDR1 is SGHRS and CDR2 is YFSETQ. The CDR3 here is CASSLESVYDEQYF.

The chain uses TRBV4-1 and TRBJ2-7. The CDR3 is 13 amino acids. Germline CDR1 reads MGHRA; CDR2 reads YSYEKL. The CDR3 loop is CASSQVMEEEQYF.

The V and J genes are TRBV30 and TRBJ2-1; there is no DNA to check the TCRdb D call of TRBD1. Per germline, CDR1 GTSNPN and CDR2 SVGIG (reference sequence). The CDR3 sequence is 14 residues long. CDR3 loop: CAWSRDRGYNEQFF.

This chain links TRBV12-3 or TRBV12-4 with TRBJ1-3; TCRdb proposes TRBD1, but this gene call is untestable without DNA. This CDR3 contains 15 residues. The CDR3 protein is CASIDDRQGGNTIYF.

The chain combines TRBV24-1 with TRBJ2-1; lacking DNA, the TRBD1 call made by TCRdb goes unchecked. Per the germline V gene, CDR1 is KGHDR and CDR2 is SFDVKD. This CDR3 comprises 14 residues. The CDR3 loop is CATSGTGAYNEQFF.

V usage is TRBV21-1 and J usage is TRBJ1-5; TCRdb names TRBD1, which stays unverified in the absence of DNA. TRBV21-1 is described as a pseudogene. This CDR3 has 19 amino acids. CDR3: CASSKRPPLQGLSNQPQHF.